The 21 T cell receptor beta chains below come from one sample, sequenced in a study of vaccination and CD4 T cells after COVID-19. These receptors are not linked to any known antigen. Treatment defined: roughly 10-day PBMC culture with coronavirus spike peptide pools or control peptides (ViraFEST assay). Once obtained from cultured CD4+ T cells, the DNA was sequenced using the Oncomine TCR Beta short-read assay. TCRdb reprocessed the PCR reads with MiXCR, giving one entry per CDR3 protein. Altogether 20,000 to 25,000 distinct CDR3 sequences are present, approximately 38% being singletons, with the ten largest covering 5%. The sample here was CD4+ T cells from blood, cultured in vitro, taken before SARS-CoV-2 vaccination. The receptors stem from a human donor who had recovered from COVID-19.

This clonotype was counted a few times. This chain joins TRBV6-1 and TRBJ2-1; 13 nucleotides align to TRBD2. The CDR3 has 16 amino acids. V lost 0 bases, J lost 5 bases, and 1 base stayed unmatched. The germline CDR1 and CDR2 sequences are MNHNS and SASEGT. The chain's CDR3 is CASSEATSGGHNEQFF. The CDR3 coding sequence is TGTGCCAGCAGTGAAGCGACTAGCGGGGGGCACAATGAGCAGTTCTTC.

The chain couples TRBV19 to TRBJ1-6, with a weak D call TRBD1 (6 bases). CDR1 LNHDA and CDR2 SQIVND come from the germline V gene (reference sequence). V dropped 5 bases and J dropped 14 bases, with 19 bases sitting between them. The CDR3 contains 14 residues. The CDR3 loop reads CASSVRDTQTALHF. The CDR3 nucleotides read TGTGCCAGTAGTGTGCGGGACACTCAAACGGCCCTCCACTTT.

The chain joins TRBV11-2 to TRBJ1-2; D not certain. V lost 2 bases, J lost 1 base, and 5 bases lay in between. The CDR3 runs to 13 residues. In germline, CDR1 is SGHAT, CDR2 FQNNGV. CDR3 protein: CASSLPYNYGYTF. DNA of the CDR3: TGTGCCAGCAGCTTACCCTATAACTATGGCTACACCTTC.

The chain is built from TRBV12-3 or TRBV12-4 and TRBJ1-5; D gene ambiguous. Trimming left V 5 bases short and J 0 bases short, with 14 bases between. The CDR3 length is 16 residues. The CDR3 nucleotides are TGTGCCAGCAGTAGTACCGGGGTAAATAGCAATCAGCCCCAGCATTTT. This gives the protein CASSSTGVNSNQPQHF.

CDR3 protein: CASGTESNQPQHF. In DNA form, the CDR3 reads TGTGCCAGCGGGACAGAAAGCAATCAGCCCCAGCATTTT. This chain joins TRBV2 and TRBJ1-5; 7 bases line up with TRBD1. There are 13 residues in the CDR3. J gave up 1 base and V 8 bases, and 2 bases lay outside the gene matches. Germline V gene lookup returns CDR1 SNHLY and CDR2 FYNNEI.

The chain recombines TRBV5-4 with TRBJ2-1; D is unresolved. Germline CDR1 and CDR2: SGHNT and YYREEE (reference sequence). Trimming pared 3 bases from V and 7 bases from J, leaving 14 bases between. CDR3 length: 14 residues. The CDR3 loop reads CASSWSLNANEQFF. The CDR3 DNA is TGTGCCAGCAGCTGGAGTCTTAACGCAAATGAGCAGTTCTTC.

This clonotype was seen more than once but under ten times. This chain uses TRBV12-3 or TRBV12-4 with TRBJ2-7; D is uncertain. V dropped 6 bases and J dropped 2 bases, with 14 bases sitting between them. The CDR3 consists of 14 residues. The CDR3 loop reads CASRERPGPYEQYF. The CDR3 DNA follows: TGTGCCAGCAGGGAACGCCCTGGACCCTACGAGCAGTACTTC.

V gene TRBV20-1 combines with J gene TRBJ2-2; D may be TRBD2 (5 bases). The CDR3 sequence is 14 residues long. CDR1 and CDR2 from the germline V gene are DFQATT and SNEGSKA (reference sequence). Trimming pared 3 bases from V and 1 base from J, leaving 9 bases between. The CDR3 nucleotides are TGCAGTGCTAGGCCAGCGGAGAACACCGGGGAGCTGTTTTTT. As protein: CSARPAENTGELFF.

The chain has TRBV20-1 and TRBJ2-3; D not certain. Trimming pared 5 bases from V and 4 bases from J, leaving 10 bases between. This CDR3 is 12 amino acids long. CDR1 is DFQATT and CDR2 is SNEGSKA in the germline V gene (reference sequence). Here the CDR3 reads CSAFRAPDTQYF. CDR3 nucleotide sequence: TGCAGTGCTTTCCGGGCCCCAGATACGCAGTATTTT.

V usage is TRBV19 and J usage is TRBJ2-7, with 12 bases matching TRBD2. CDR3 length equals 16 residues. Germline CDR1 reads LNHDA; CDR2 reads SQIVND (reference sequence). Losses at the gene ends were 2 bases for V and 6 bases for J; bases not matched to a gene: 8. CDR3 in DNA: TGTGCCAGTAGTATAAACCTAGCGGGAGGGCCTGGCGAGCAGTACTTC. Amino acids: CASSINLAGGPGEQYF.

The gene calls are TRBV11-2 and TRBJ2-6; 12 nucleotides agree with TRBD2. V lost 0 bases and J lost 1; bases outside the gene matches: 4. Germline loops: CDR1 SGHAT, CDR2 FQNNGV. This CDR3 contains 19 residues. The CDR3 nucleotides read TGTGCCAGCAGCTTAGATCTAGCGGGGGGGACATCTGGGGCCAACGTCCTGACTTTC. Translation gives CASSLDLAGGTSGANVLTF.

This clonotype was seen a few times. The chain employs TRBV7-2 and TRBJ2-7; D remains ambiguous. CDR1 is SGHTA, CDR2 FQGNSA, per germline. CDR3 size: 12 residues. V was cut by 4 bases and J by 3 bases, with 7 bases left in between. The CDR3 reads CASSSQFYEQYF. CDR3 DNA sequence: TGTGCCAGCAGCTCGCAGTTCTACGAGCAGTACTTC.

This clonotype was counted only a few times. The J gene is TRBJ2-5, the V gene TRBV20-1; 14 bases are shared with TRBD2. V was pared by 6 bases and J by 0 bases, with 6 bases of the junction left unmatched. Germline CDR1 reads DFQATT; CDR2 reads SNEGSKA (reference sequence). The CDR3 contains 16 residues. CDR3 nucleotides: TGCAGTGCACCTCCGGGACTAGCGGGGGACCAAGAGACCCAGTACTTC. It codes for CSAPPGLAGDQETQYF.

This clonotype showed up just a few times. The chain couples TRBV6-1 to TRBJ2-5; D gene ambiguous. Germline values: CDR1 MNHNS, CDR2 SASEGT. The germline V and J ends were trimmed by 5 bases and 4 bases, with 11 bases remaining between them. This CDR3 region has 13 residues. Written as DNA, the CDR3 is TGTGCCAGCAGTCCCGGCTCAAGAGAGACCCAGTACTTC. Translating gives CASSPGSRETQYF.

Regarding this clonotype: A much larger clone sits a single nucleotide away, making a read error possible. The CDR3 DNA reads as TGTGCCAGCAGTCCGTCTGGGGCTCCTGGATTCACAGATACGCAGTATTTT. Translation gives CASSPSGAPGFTDTQYF. The genes are TRBV7-6 and TRBJ2-3, with D tentatively TRBD1 (5 bases). Trimming took 6 bases from V and 2 from J, leaving 21 bases between them. The CDR3 consists of 17 residues. Germline V gene sequence: CDR1 SGHVS, CDR2 FNYEAQ. The complete variable domain, with remaining parts taken from reference TRBV7-6 and TRBJ2-3, reads GAGVSQSPRYKVTKRGQDVALRCDPISGHVSLYWYRQALGQGPEFLTYFNYEAQQDKSGLPNDRFSAERPEGSISTLTIQRTEQRDSAMYRCASSPSGAPGFTDTQYFGPGTRLTVL.

This clonotype was observed a few times. The CDR3 reads CASSDYGYTF. In nucleotides, the CDR3 is TGTGCCAGCAGTGATTATGGCTACACCTTC. The rearrangement links TRBV6-1 to TRBJ1-2, with D uncertain. The V end was cut by 3 bases, the J end by 5 bases, with 1 base between. CDR3 length: 10 residues. Germline V gives CDR1 MNHNS, CDR2 SASEGT.

The chain couples TRBV25-1 to TRBJ1-6, with D perhaps matching TRBD1 (5 bases). This CDR3 spans 15 amino acids. V was clipped by 4 bases and J by 8 bases, with 15 bases between them. In germline, CDR1 is MGHDK, CDR2 SYGVNS. The CDR3 sequence is CASSASGFSDSPLHF. The CDR3 region has the DNA TGTGCCAGCAGTGCGTCAGGGTTTTCTGATTCACCCCTCCACTTT.

This clonotype has just a few counts. CDR3 sequence: CASSGGAQSNEKLFF. The CDR3 DNA reads as TGTGCCAGCAGCGGCGGGGCACAGTCGAATGAAAAACTGTTTTTT. The V and J genes are TRBV7-9 and TRBJ1-4; a possible D gene is TRBD1 (5 bases). This CDR3 contains 15 residues. Germline CDR1 and CDR2: SEHNR and FQNEAQ (reference sequence). Trimming stripped 5 bases from V and 5 bases from J, with 15 bases between.

The chain is built from TRBV27 and TRBJ1-6; D remains ambiguous. This CDR3 comprises 12 residues. Germline lookup yields CDR1 MNHEY and CDR2 SMNVEV (reference sequence). Deletions cut 6 bases from V and 7 bases from J, with 7 bases between. The CDR3 region is CASSFFNSPLHF. The CDR3, as DNA: TGTGCCAGCAGCTTTTTCAATTCACCCCTCCACTTT.

The V call is TRBV12-3 or TRBV12-4, the J call TRBJ2-3; 11 positions agree with TRBD2. The ends lost 8 bases at V and 3 bases at J; junction bases unmatched: 7. The CDR3 is 15 residues long. CDR3 in amino acids: CASGQLAGGTDTQYF. CDR3 DNA sequence: TGTGCCAGCGGTCAGCTAGCGGGGGGAACAGATACGCAGTATTTT.

CDR3 DNA: TGTGCCATCAGTGCTCGACGGGAGAGCACAGATACGCAGTATTTT. It encodes CAISARRESTDTQYF. The chain employs TRBV10-3 and TRBJ2-3, with D possibly being TRBD2 (6 bases). The V end was cut by 4 bases, the J end by 0 bases, with 11 bases between. Germline CDR1 is ENHRY and CDR2 is SYGVKD. The CDR3 covers 15 residues.